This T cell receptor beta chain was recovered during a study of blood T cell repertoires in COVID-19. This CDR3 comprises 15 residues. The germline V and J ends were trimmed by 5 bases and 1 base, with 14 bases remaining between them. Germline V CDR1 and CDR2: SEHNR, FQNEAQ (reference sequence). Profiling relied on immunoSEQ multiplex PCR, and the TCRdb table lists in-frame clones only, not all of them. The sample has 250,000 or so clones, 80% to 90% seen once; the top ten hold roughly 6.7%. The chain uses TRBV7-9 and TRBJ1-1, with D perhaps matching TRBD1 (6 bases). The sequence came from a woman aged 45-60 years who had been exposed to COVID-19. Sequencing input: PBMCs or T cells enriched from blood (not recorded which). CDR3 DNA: TGTGCCAGCAGCCCGGGGGGCTCCGCGAACACTGAAGCTTTCTTT. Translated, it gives CASSPGGSANTEAFF.